Listed here is a single TCR beta chain. What it binds is not known. The sample belongs to a study of cytomegalovirus exposure and HLA in healthy donors. The overall study: The approximately 120 validation repertoires matched the roughly 670 first-cohort repertoires in platform, a later analysis reported. Points from the study as a whole: In vitro assays verified that a few CMV-associated chains recognized CMV antigens specifically.

Germline V CDR1 and CDR2: SGHTA, FQGNSA. The CDR3 sequence is 14 residues long. Trimming shortened V by 1 base and J by 1 base, and 7 bases separated the two germline ends. Sequenced by immunoSEQ multiplex PCR; TCRdb stores in-frame clones only, minus some. The table has 250,000 or so clones, about 90% seen once; the top ten hold more than 10%. Sequences were obtained from PBMCs. This TCR derives from a man between 18 and 29 years old in good health and CMV-seropositive. The chain uses TRBV7-2 and TRBJ1-1; D ambiguous. CDR3 region: CASSLGTQNTEAFF. CDR3 bases: TGTGCCAGCAGCTTAGGGACCCAGAACACTGAAGCTTTCTTT.